A selection of T cell receptor beta chains follows, all from one sample in a study of prognosis after radiotherapy for stage I lung cancer. TCRdb reanalysed the multiplex PCR reads using MiXCR and keeps one entry per CDR3 protein. The data hold fewer than 40,000 distinct CDR3 sequences, with less than 40% observed a single time. Sequenced material: PBMCs, taken before or after stereotactic body radiation therapy (not recorded which). The receptors here all came from a donor aged 50 or older with non-small cell lung cancer. Each CDR3 is given with its conserved first and last residue. The D gene is left open where the match is weak. Not all rows give a size; the values are once, few, many and, for expanded clones, a class.

J,V,size,D,CDR3,DNA
TRBJ1-5,TRBV18,.,.,CASSLDNNQPQHF,TGTGCCAGCTCACTCGATAACAATCAGCCCCAGCATTTT
TRBJ2-7,TRBV6-2/TRBV6-3,.,TRBD1,CASSRDRGRIYEHYF,TGTGCCAGCAGTCGGGACAGGGGGCGTATCTACGAGCATTACTTC
TRBJ2-3,TRBV20-1,many,.,CSARDEGTGSGDTQYF,TGCAGTGCTAGAGATGAGGGGACGGGGAGTGGAGATACGCAGTATTTT
TRBJ1-6,TRBV28,many,.,CASNAGHRTLYSPLHF,TGTGCCAGCAACGCGGGCCACCGGACCCTATATTCACCCCTCCACTTT
TRBJ2-7,TRBV20-1,many,.,CSFGQGWREQYF,TGCAGCTTCGGGCAGGGATGGAGAGAGCAGTACTTC
TRBJ1-2,TRBV5-1,.,.,CASSPRGSRQRLEYGYTF,TGCGCCAGCAGCCCCCGTGGGAGCCGACAGCGATTGGAGTATGGCTACACCTTC
TRBJ1-2,TRBV4-1,.,TRBD1,CASSHETGNYGYTF,TGCGCCAGCAGCCACGAGACAGGGAACTATGGCTACACCTTC
TRBJ2-2,TRBV19,many,TRBD1,CASSIETGGSGELFF,TGTGCCAGTAGTATTGAGACAGGGGGCTCCGGGGAGCTGTTTTTT
TRBJ2-1,TRBV28,many,.,CASSSRERYNEQFF,TGTGCCAGCAGTTCGAGGGAGCGGTACAATGAGCAGTTCTTC
TRBJ1-5,TRBV19,.,.,CASTDIYYSNRPQHF,TGTGCCAGTACCGACATATATTATAGCAATCGGCCCCAGCATTTT
TRBJ2-2,TRBV28,many,.,CASSLWGPQGTGELFF,TGTGCCAGCAGTTTATGGGGGCCACAGGGAACCGGGGAGCTGTTTTTT
TRBJ1-6,TRBV28,medium-sized,.,CASSLFRGSSYNSPLHF,TGTGCCAGCAGTTTATTTCGGGGGAGCTCCTATAATTCACCCCTCCACTTT
TRBJ2-7,TRBV6-6,.,.,CASSYSTDSVFYEQYF,TGTGCCAGCAGTTACTCGACGGACAGTGTATTCTACGAGCAGTACTTC
TRBJ2-7,TRBV10-3,.,TRBD2,CAISELSSGNYEQYF,TGTGCCATCAGTGAGCTATCTAGCGGGAACTATGAGCAGTACTTC
TRBJ2-1,TRBV20-1,many,TRBD1,CSARGDRGRYEQFF,TGCAGTGCTAGAGGCGACAGGGGGAGATATGAGCAGTTCTTC
TRBJ2-1,TRBV28,many,.,CASSFSQGTYNEQFF,TGTGCCAGCAGTTTCAGCCAGGGAACCTACAATGAGCAGTTCTTC
TRBJ1-6,TRBV6-2/TRBV6-3,.,.,CASSNRHRNSPLHF,TGTGCCAGCAGTAACCGTCACCGAAATTCACCCCTCCACTTT
TRBJ2-1,TRBV20-1,.,TRBD2,CSALGLAGGRVYNEQFF,TGCAGTGCTCTGGGACTAGCGGGAGGGCGGGTGTACAATGAGCAGTTCTTC
TRBJ1-5,TRBV6-2/TRBV6-3,many,.,CASSYSFFSAQPQHF,TGTGCCAGCAGTTACTCGTTCTTTAGTGCTCAGCCCCAGCATTTT
TRBJ1-1,TRBV5-1,many,.,CASSQTGPGVSEAFF,TGCGCCAGCAGCCAAACAGGGCCGGGGGTCTCTGAAGCTTTCTTT
TRBJ2-7,TRBV6-2/TRBV6-3,.,.,CARSDAGWEYF,TGTGCCAGAAGCGACGCAGGGTGGGAGTACTTC
TRBJ2-2,TRBV5-1,many,.,CASSLEPSGELFF,TGCGCCAGCAGCTTGGAACCTTCGGGGGAGCTGTTTTTT
TRBJ2-7,TRBV28,.,.,CASGKQGQDYEKYF,TGTGCCAGCGGTAAGCAGGGGCAGGACTACGAGAAGTACTTC
TRBJ1-6,TRBV30,many,.,CACTAGTSYNSPLHF,TGTGCCTGCACAGCTGGGACCAGTTATAATTCACCCCTCCACTTT
TRBJ1-1,TRBV20-1,many,.,CSARGGGSGTEAFF,TGCAGTGCTAGAGGGGGGGGCTCGGGGACTGAAGCTTTCTTT
TRBJ2-1,TRBV12-3/TRBV12-4,many,.,CASSLGQGIGNEQFF,TGTGCCAGCAGTTTAGGGCAGGGAATCGGCAATGAGCAGTTCTTC
TRBJ2-3,TRBV5-1,many,.,CASSVQRTDTQYF,TGCGCCAGCAGCGTACAGAGGACAGATACGCAGTATTTT
TRBJ2-2,TRBV24-1,many,.,CATSDPGANTGELFF,TGTGCCACCAGTGACCCGGGGGCGAACACCGGGGAGCTGTTTTTT
TRBJ2-1,TRBV27,.,.,CASSPQGNEQFF,TGTGCCAGCAGCCCCCAAGGCAATGAGCAGTTCTTC
TRBJ1-4,TRBV5-1,many,.,CASSNQGTTNEKLFF,TGCGCCAGCAGCAACCAAGGGACCACTAATGAAAAACTGTTTTTT
TRBJ2-1,TRBV5-5,many,.,CASSRRDRRTYNEQFF,TGTGCCAGCAGCCGACGAGACAGGAGAACTTACAATGAGCAGTTCTTC
TRBJ2-7,TRBV5-6,many,.,CASSGAGTTYEQYF,TGTGCCAGCAGCGGAGCCGGGACAACCTACGAGCAGTACTTC
TRBJ1-3,TRBV7-6,many,.,CASSVTYEGSGNTIYF,TGTGCCAGCAGCGTAACGTACGAGGGCTCTGGAAACACCATATATTTT
TRBJ2-7,TRBV6-5,many,.,CASSYSGPFYEQYF,TGTGCCAGCAGTTACTCGGGACCGTTCTACGAGCAGTACTTC
TRBJ1-1,TRBV28,.,.,CASSLTGRVNTEAFF,TGTGCCAGCAGTTTGACAGGACGGGTGAACACTGAAGCCTTCTTT
TRBJ1-5,TRBV19,many,.,CASSIGQGGTDTQHF,TGTGCCAGTAGTATAGGCCAGGGAGGTACAGATACGCAGCATTTT
TRBJ1-1,TRBV6-1,many,TRBD1,CASSARTGYTEAFF,TGTGCCAGCAGTGCGAGGACAGGTTACACTGAAGCTTTCTTT
TRBJ1-2,TRBV2,once,.,CASSKNRESYVYAF,TGTGCCAGCAGCAAAAACAGGGAATCTTATGTCTACGCCTTC
TRBJ2-3,TRBV6-1,many,TRBD1,CASSEDRGPDTQYF,TGTGCCAGCAGTGAAGACAGGGGACCAGATACGCAGTATTTT
TRBJ2-7,TRBV4-1,many,TRBD1,CASSQDRRQGGEQYF,TGCGCCAGCAGCCAAGATCGTCGACAGGGTGGAGAGCAGTACTTC
TRBJ2-7,TRBV11-2,.,.,CASSFARGRGSRQYF,TGTGCCAGCAGCTTCGCCCGTGGCAGGGGTAGTCGGCAGTACTTC
TRBJ2-7,TRBV30,.,.,CAWSVQGRAEQYF,TGTGCCTGGAGTGTACAGGGCAGGGCCGAGCAGTACTTC
TRBJ1-1,TRBV4-2,many,.,CASSQVGGWAEAFF,TGTGCCAGCAGCCAAGTTGGAGGGTGGGCTGAAGCTTTCTTT
TRBJ2-7,TRBV9,many,TRBD2,CASSGTSFYEQYF,TGTGCCAGCAGTGGGACTAGCTTCTACGAGCAGTACTTC
TRBJ2-7,TRBV3-1,many,.,CASSQEGRGRYEQYF,TGTGCCAGCAGCCAAGAAGGACGGGGACGCTACGAGCAGTACTTC
TRBJ2-5,TRBV9,many,.,CASSSVLGGQETQYF,TGTGCCAGCAGCTCGGTCCTCGGGGGCCAAGAGACCCAGTACTTC
TRBJ1-6,TRBV4-1,many,.,CASSQERLGSPLHF,TGCGCCAGCAGCCAAGAACGTTTGGGGTCACCCCTCCACTTT
TRBJ2-1,TRBV27,many,TRBD2,CASSPRLAGVNEQFF,TGTGCCAGCAGTCCGAGACTAGCGGGAGTCAATGAGCAGTTCTTC
TRBJ2-1,TRBV12-5,.,.,CASGLGDYNEQFF,TGTGCTAGTGGTTTGGGGGACTACAATGAGCAGTTCTTC
TRBJ1-1,TRBV6-2/TRBV6-3,many,.,CASSYSAEAFF,TGTGCCAGCAGTTACTCGGCAGAAGCTTTCTTT
TRBJ2-5,TRBV29-1,many,.,CSVAPTRQETQYF,TGCAGCGTTGCCCCTACTAGACAAGAGACCCAGTACTTC
TRBJ1-6,TRBV7-9,many,.,CASSLEREGAPLHF,TGTGCCAGCAGCTTAGAACGGGAAGGGGCACCCCTCCACTTT